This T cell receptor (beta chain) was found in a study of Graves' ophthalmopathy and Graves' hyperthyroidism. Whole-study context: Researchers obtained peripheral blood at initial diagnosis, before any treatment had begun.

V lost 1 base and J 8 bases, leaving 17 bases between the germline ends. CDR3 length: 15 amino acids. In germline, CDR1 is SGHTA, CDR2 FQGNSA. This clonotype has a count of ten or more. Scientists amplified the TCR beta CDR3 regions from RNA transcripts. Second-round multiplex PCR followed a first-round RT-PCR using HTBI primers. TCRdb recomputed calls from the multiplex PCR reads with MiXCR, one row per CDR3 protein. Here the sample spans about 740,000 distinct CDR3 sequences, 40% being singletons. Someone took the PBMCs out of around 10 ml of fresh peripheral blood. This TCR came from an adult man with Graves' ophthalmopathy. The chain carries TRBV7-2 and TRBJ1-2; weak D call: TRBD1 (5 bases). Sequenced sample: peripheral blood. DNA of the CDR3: TGTGCCAGCAGCTTAGAGGGACGGACTTTTGAGGGCTACACCTTC. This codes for CASSLEGRTFEGYTF.